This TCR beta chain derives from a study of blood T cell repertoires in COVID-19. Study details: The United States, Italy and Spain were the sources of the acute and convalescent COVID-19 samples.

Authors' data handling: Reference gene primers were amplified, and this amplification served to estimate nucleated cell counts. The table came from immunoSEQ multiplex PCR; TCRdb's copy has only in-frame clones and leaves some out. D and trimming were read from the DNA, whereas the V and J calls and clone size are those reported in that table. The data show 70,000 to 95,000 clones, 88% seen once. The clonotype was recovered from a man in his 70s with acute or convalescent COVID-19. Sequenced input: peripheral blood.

The CDR3 region has the DNA TGTGCCATCAGTGAGTCTCCGAACACCATATATTTT. Its translation: CAISESPNTIYF. This rearrangement joins TRBV10-3 to TRBJ1-3; no clear D. CDR1 and CDR2 (germline): ENHRY, SYGVKD. The CDR3 is 12 residues long. V was cut by 0 bases and J by 7 bases, with 4 bases left in between.